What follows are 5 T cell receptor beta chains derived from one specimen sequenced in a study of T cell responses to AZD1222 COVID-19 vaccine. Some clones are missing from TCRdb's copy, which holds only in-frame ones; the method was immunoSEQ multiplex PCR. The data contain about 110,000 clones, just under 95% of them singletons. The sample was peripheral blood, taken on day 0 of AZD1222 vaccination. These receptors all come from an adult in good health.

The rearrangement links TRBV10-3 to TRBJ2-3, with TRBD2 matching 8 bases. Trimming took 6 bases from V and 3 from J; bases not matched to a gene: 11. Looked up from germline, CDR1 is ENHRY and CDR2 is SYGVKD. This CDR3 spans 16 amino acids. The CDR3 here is CAISAPAGVGTDTQYF. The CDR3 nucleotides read TGTGCCATCAGCGCCCCAGCGGGGGTGGGAACAGATACGCAGTATTTT.

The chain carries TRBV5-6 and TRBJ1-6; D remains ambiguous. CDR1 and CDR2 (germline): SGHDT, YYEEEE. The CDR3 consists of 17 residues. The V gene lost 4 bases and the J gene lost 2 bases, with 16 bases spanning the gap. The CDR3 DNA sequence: TGTGCCAGCAGCGCCCGGGCCCTCGACCCCTATAATTCACCCCTCCACTTT. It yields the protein CASSARALDPYNSPLHF.

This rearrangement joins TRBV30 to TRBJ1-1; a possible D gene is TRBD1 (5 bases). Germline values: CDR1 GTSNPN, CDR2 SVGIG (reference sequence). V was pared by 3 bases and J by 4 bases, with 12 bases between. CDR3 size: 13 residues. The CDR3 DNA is TGTGCCTGGAGGTCCGGACACAGCACTGAAGCTTTCTTT. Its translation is CAWRSGHSTEAFF.

The CDR3 region has the DNA TGCAGTGCTAGACTCCGGGGTGAGCAGTACTTC. Translated, it gives CSARLRGEQYF. The chain carries TRBV20-1 and TRBJ2-7; TRBD2 is a possible D gene (5 bases). The CDR3 sequence is 11 residues long. Germline lookup yields CDR1 DFQATT and CDR2 SNEGSKA (reference sequence). The ends were cut back, 2 bases at V and 7 bases at J, with 9 bases in the middle.

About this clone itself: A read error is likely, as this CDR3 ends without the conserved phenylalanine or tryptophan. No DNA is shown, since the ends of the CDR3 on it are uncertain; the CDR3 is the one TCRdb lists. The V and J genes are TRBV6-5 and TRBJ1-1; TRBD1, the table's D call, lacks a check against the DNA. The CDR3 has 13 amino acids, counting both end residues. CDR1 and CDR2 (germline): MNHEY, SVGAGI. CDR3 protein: CASTSDWDRTIFL.